This note documents a single T cell receptor beta chain sequence. The antigen is undetermined. The CDR3 runs to 15 residues. CDR1 and CDR2 from the germline V gene are KGHSH and LQKENI. With 5 bases clipped from V and 5 bases from J, the junction kept 11 bases outside the gene matches. The sample originates from a study of neurological immune-mediated disorders. Study results and limitations: Falling below healthy controls, multiple sclerosis showed the least TCR clonal expansion, while HTLV-1-associated myelopathy showed the most.

Each TCR transcript was tagged with a 10-nucleotide random UMI during 5'RACE. TCRdb processed the 5' RACE reads anew with MiXCR; each CDR3 protein has one entry. The table has 3,500 to 5,000 distinct CDR3 sequences, over 25% seen once. The sorted libraries took fewer than 1.2 million CD4+ or CD8+ T cells. Input material: CD8+ T cells from blood. This receptor was identified in a man in his fifties or sixties with HTLV-1-associated myelopathy (HAM/TSP). The V and J genes are TRBV18 and TRBJ2-7, with 8 bases matching TRBD1. In nucleotides, the CDR3 is TGTGCCAGCTCAGTGACAGGGGTCTTCGATCACGAGCAGTACTTC. Translation gives CASSVTGVFDHEQYF.